This T cell receptor beta chain was sequenced in a study of monozygotic twins with inflammatory bowel disease (dated by TCRdb to between 2018 and 2020). Some background on the complete study: The complete study included around 30 monozygotic twin pairs: 19 IBD-discordant Danish pairs and nine German pairs, of which four were IBD-concordant and five were IBD-discordant. Within discordant pairs, disease-associated traits were sought mainly by comparing IBD patients with their genetically identical healthy co-twins. Each individual had, on average, about 151 000 unique TCRalpha sequences and 181 000 unique TCRbeta sequences available for analysis.

A roughly 2.4 ml peripheral blood sample was drawn into PAXgene tubes per donor and stored at -80°C. Total RNA was isolated from whole blood with the PAXgene blood miRNA kit on an automated QIAcube, without T cell sorting. Peripheral blood from monozygotic twin pairs who were concordant or discordant for inflammatory bowel disease underwent deep TCRalpha and TCRbeta repertoire profiling using unique molecular barcoding. Smoking habits were recorded for all twin pairs, with individuals classified as current, former or never smokers. The full study reports these points: The analysis was unable to tell different T cell subtypes apart. IBD patients had lower TCRbeta repertoire diversity, measured by the inverse Simpson index, than their healthy co-twins. No single strong signal or clonotype linked to IBD turned up in the results, so the idea that one exists was not supported. Because patients were on differing immunosuppressive treatments, the repertoires may have picked up extra background noise and inter-individual variability. IBD patients shared fewer clonotypes with other individuals than healthy twins did, most markedly in patients showing signs of disease activity. Repertoire similarity did not differ between concordant and discordant twins, which could be due to limited statistical power.

The germline V gene provides CDR1 SGHDT and CDR2 YYEEEE. The CDR3 goes from the cysteine to the phenylalanine over 22 residues. No DNA is recorded. A remark on this clonotype: There is no known antigen for this receptor.

Libraries were prepared through 5' RACE. Preparation of each TCR library used 3,000 to 3,500 ng of total RNA. cDNA was synthesized with SMARTScribe reverse transcriptase in eight separate reactions per sample. During cDNA synthesis, template switching was used to introduce unique molecular identifiers that contained a 6-nucleotide sample barcode. Amplification of TCRalpha and TCRbeta cDNA involved two nested PCRs of approximately 16 and 9 cycles, and each PCR was followed by bead purification. Before amplification, the cDNA was treated with uracil DNA-glycosylase and purified using the QIAquick PCR purification kit. The second PCR added Illumina TruSeq-compatible adapters along with sample-specific barcodes. TapeStation and Qubit were used to check library quality and concentration, and roughly 4.9 ng of each library was pooled. Pooled libraries were sequenced on an Illumina HiSeq2500 single-index Rapid Run with 2 x 100 bp reads and custom sequencing primers. The study's own analysis went as follows. MiGEC version 1.2.6 was used for UMI-based consensus assembly to correct PCR and sequencing errors. MiXCR version 2.1.1 handled V(D)J alignment, clonotype assembly and CDR3 extraction. To normalise gene usage, clonotype sharing and MAIT/NKT TCR abundance, the top 1000, 10 000 and 20 000 clonotypes in each sample were analysed. After downsampling to 27 000 UMIs, diversity was calculated as the inverse Simpson index using the vegan R package. Paired Mann-Whitney U tests were applied to discordant twin pairs, with Benjamini-Hochberg correction for multiple testing. With the reads reprocessed by TCRdb, a single entry stands for each CDR3 protein sequence and no DNA is reported. The V and J calls were determined by TCRdb, not by the authors. The table of this sample itemizes about 350,000 distinct CDR3 sequences. The ten largest clones represent 2% to 2.5% of the sample.

This clonotype originated in a human donor with ulcerative colitis or Crohn's disease, or a healthy co-twin of an affected twin (not recorded which). This sequence uses TRBV5-6 and TRBJ2-1; TCRdb designates TRBD2, a call that cannot be tested without DNA. Sequencing used blood. The CDR3 is CASSSYLRLAGDFTSSYNEQFF.